This entry lists 15 T cell receptor beta chains sequenced from one sample in a study of Ad26.COV2.S vaccination and SARS-CoV-2 variants. Sequenced by immunoSEQ multiplex PCR; TCRdb stores in-frame clones only, minus some. The table records about 440,000 clones, 90% of them present only once. Treatment indicated: roughly 19 received Ad26.COV2.S at low or high dose, single or two shots; about 5 received placebo; per-sample allocation not given. The investigators took samples on day 63 after the first vaccine or placebo injection. This material consisted of peripheral blood, taken in a trial of Ad26.COV2.S vaccine versus placebo. Every receptor here comes from a person aged 18-60 years who received the Ad26.COV2.S COVID-19 vaccine or a placebo.

The rearrangement links TRBV5-1 to TRBJ2-5; D gene uncertain. There are 12 residues in the CDR3. V lost 5 bases and J lost 5, with 10 bases in between. CDR1 is SGHRS and CDR2 is YFSETQ in the germline V gene. The CDR3 is CASSLLAETQYF. CDR3 nucleotide sequence: TGCGCCAGCAGTTTACTCGCCGAGACCCAGTACTTC.

V gene TRBV28 combines with J gene TRBJ1-3, with D uncertain. V was cut by 5 bases and J by 0 bases, with 11 bases left in between. The CDR3 runs to 15 residues. Germline V gives CDR1 MDHEN, CDR2 SYDVKM. CDR3 sequence: CASSTDEGSGNTIYF. The CDR3 DNA reads TGTGCCAGCAGTACCGACGAAGGCTCTGGAAACACCATATATTTT.

J is TRBJ2-7 and V is TRBV21-1. TRBV21-1 is a pseudogene. The CDR3 loop spans 16 amino acids. CDR3 in DNA: TGTGCCAGCAGCAAAGAGGGGGGAGACAGTACCTACGAGCAGTACTTC. Translated, it gives CASSKEGGDSTYEQYF.

The table lists this clone with many counts. The chain combines TRBV27 with TRBJ1-2; a possible D gene is TRBD1 (6 bases). The ends were cut back, 5 bases at V and 6 bases at J, with 10 bases in the middle. In germline, CDR1 is MNHEY, CDR2 SMNVEV (reference sequence). The CDR3 extends over 12 amino acids. The CDR3: CASSKTGHGYTF. In nucleotides, the CDR3 is TGTGCCAGCAGTAAGACAGGACATGGCTACACCTTC.

This chain joins TRBV27 and TRBJ2-4, with D uncertain. In germline, CDR1 is MNHEY, CDR2 SMNVEV (reference sequence). V shed 3 bases and J shed 0 bases, with 6 bases lying between them. The CDR3 extends over 14 amino acids. CDR3: CASSFGRAKNIQYF. As DNA, the CDR3 is TGTGCCAGCAGTTTCGGCAGAGCCAAAAACATTCAGTACTTC.

This clone was counted at least ten times. The chain uses TRBV27 and TRBJ2-3, with 9 bases identical to TRBD2. Germline CDR1 reads MNHEY; CDR2 reads SMNVEV (reference sequence). The CDR3 length is 15 residues. V shed 5 bases and J 3 bases; nucleotides not matched to a gene: 6. This CDR3 is CASSRRAGGTDTQYF. The CDR3 region has the DNA TGTGCCAGCAGTCGCCGCGCGGGAGGGACAGATACGCAGTATTTT.

This clone was recorded only once. The chain has TRBV6-2 or TRBV6-3 and TRBJ1-1, with TRBD1 as a possible D gene (5 bases). V lost 2 bases, J lost 4 bases, and 17 bases lay in between. CDR1 is MNHEY, CDR2 SVGEGT, per germline. The CDR3 runs 16 residues. The CDR3 DNA is TGTGCCAGCAGTTACGGGCCGGGGGGGGTTGGCACTGAAGCTTTCTTT. As protein: CASSYGPGGVGTEAFF.

In regard to this clone: Distinct nucleotide sequences in the sample also encode this CDR3. The chain couples TRBV5-1 to TRBJ2-1; weak D call: TRBD2 (6 bases). CDR1 and CDR2 (germline): SGHRS, YFSETQ. The ends were cut back, 5 bases at V and 0 bases at J, with 12 bases in the middle. CDR3 length equals 15 residues. CDR3 region: CASSRDGSSYNEQFF. Here the CDR3 DNA reads TGCGCCAGCAGTCGGGACGGGAGCTCCTACAATGAGCAGTTCTTC. The variable domain in full, with the rest retrieved from reference TRBV5-1 and TRBJ2-1, is KAGVTQTPRYLIKTRGQQVTLSCSPISGHRSVSWYQQTPGQGLQFLFEYFSETQRNKGNFPGRFSGRQFSNSRSEMNVSTLELGDSALYLCASSRDGSSYNEQFFGPGTRLTVL.

This rearrangement joins TRBV12-5 to TRBJ2-1, with D tentatively TRBD1 or TRBD2 (6 bases each). This CDR3 is built from 19 residues. From germline, CDR1 is LGHNT and CDR2 FRNRAP. The V end lost 2 bases, the J end lost 0 bases, and 20 bases lay between the germline ends. The CDR3 loop reads CASGLIRGLGALSYNEQFF. The CDR3 DNA sequence: TGTGCTAGTGGTTTGATCCGGGGGCTAGGAGCCCTCTCCTACAATGAGCAGTTCTTC. The variable domain in full, completed from reference TRBV12-5 and TRBJ2-1, reads DARVTQTPRHKVTEMGQEVTMRCQPILGHNTVFWYRQTMMQGLELLAYFRNRAPLDDSGMPKDRFSAEMPDATLATLKIQPSEPRDSAVYFCASGLIRGLGALSYNEQFFGPGTRLTVL.

This clone came up once. The rearrangement uses TRBV25-1 and TRBJ2-7, with 14 bases that match TRBD2. This CDR3 has 16 residues. CDR1 and CDR2 from the germline V gene are MGHDK and SYGVNS. After removal of 5 bases from V and 5 bases from J, the junction contained 8 bases not matched to a gene. CDR3 nucleotides: TGTGCCAGCAGTCATGGGACTAGCGGGAGTTCCAACGAGCAGTACTTC. Its translation is CASSHGTSGSSNEQYF.

The chain links TRBV27 to TRBJ2-2, with TRBD2 as a possible D gene (6 bases). V was shortened by 7 bases and J by 6 bases, with 18 bases between the two germline ends. Germline values: CDR1 MNHEY, CDR2 SMNVEV (reference sequence). The CDR3 consists of 15 residues. The CDR3 sequence is CASTVGSGAAGELFF. For the CDR3, the DNA is TGTGCCAGCACGGTCGGGAGTGGGGCAGCCGGGGAGCTGTTTTTT.

The V call is TRBV10-3, the J call TRBJ2-6; 12 nucleotides line up with TRBD1. This CDR3 region has 18 residues. The germline CDR1 and CDR2 sequences are ENHRY and SYGVKD. Trimming cost V 6 bases and J 2 bases; bases outside gene matches: 8. Here the CDR3 reads CAIRLGQGADAGANVLTF. CDR3 nucleotide sequence: TGTGCCATCAGGCTGGGACAGGGGGCAGATGCTGGGGCCAACGTCCTGACTTTC.

This chain links TRBV7-2 with TRBJ2-1; a weak D match, TRBD2 (5 bases). Germline CDR1 and CDR2: SGHTA and FQGNSA. This CDR3 is 15 amino acids long. V lost 8 bases, J lost 7 bases, and 21 bases lay in between. The CDR3 loop reads CASGQSGLHGNEQFF. CDR3 coding DNA: TGTGCCAGCGGCCAGAGCGGTCTCCATGGGAATGAGCAGTTCTTC.

The chain carries TRBV27 and TRBJ1-1; 10 bases align to TRBD1. Germline loops: CDR1 MNHEY, CDR2 SMNVEV (reference sequence). The trim removed 2 bases at V and 1 base at J, leaving 1 base unmatched. This CDR3 comprises 15 residues. The CDR3 protein is CASSLGTGANTEAFF. The CDR3 nucleotides are TGTGCCAGCAGTTTAGGGACAGGGGCGAACACTGAAGCTTTCTTT.

The table lists this clone with a few counts. CDR3: CASSHSGTARQKLFF. The CDR3 bases are TGCGCCAGCAGTCATTCCGGGACAGCGAGACAAAAACTGTTTTTT. V and J are TRBV23-1 and TRBJ1-4; 7 bases align to TRBD1. TRBV23-1 belongs to the ORF category, with a function that is uncertain. CDR3 length: 15 amino acids. V dropped 3 bases and J dropped 9; count of bases not matched to a gene: 10.